Below are 11 T cell receptor beta chains sequenced from a single sample in a study of blood T cell repertoires in COVID-19. Measured with immunoSEQ multiplex PCR; TCRdb has only the in-frame clones, and not every one. The sample has roughly 50,000 clones; 75% to 90% are singletons. The material sequenced was peripheral blood. Receptors originate from an elderly woman with COVID-19, enrolled during active disease.

This clone turned up a few times. The gene calls are TRBV19 and TRBJ2-3; D is undetermined. There are 12 residues in the CDR3. The V gene lost 4 bases and the J gene lost 5 bases, with 7 bases spanning the gap. The germline V gene has CDR1 LNHDA and CDR2 SQIVND (reference sequence). The DNA for the CDR3 is TGTGCCAGTAGTACCGGTCAAGATACGCAGTATTTT. Residues: CASSTGQDTQYF.

This chain joins TRBV18 and TRBJ1-4; D remains ambiguous. V lost 3 bases to trimming and J lost 0 bases, with 11 bases between them. Germline CDR1 reads KGHSH; CDR2 reads LQKENI. The CDR3 has 16 amino acids. CDR3 residues: CASSPTMSATNEKLFF. CDR3 in DNA: TGTGCCAGCTCACCTACAATGTCAGCAACTAATGAAAAACTGTTTTTT.

V and J are TRBV27 and TRBJ2-2, with D perhaps TRBD1 (7 bases). The CDR3 covers 15 residues. Germline CDR1 MNHEY, CDR2 SMNVEV (reference sequence). Trimming cost V 3 bases and J 5 bases, with 13 bases left between them. The CDR3 DNA sequence: TGTGCCAGCAGTTTTGGCGGGACAGCAACCGGGGAGCTGTTTTTT. Its protein product is CASSFGGTATGELFF.

The V call is TRBV11-2, the J call TRBJ1-1; TRBD1 might be the D (5 bases). This CDR3 is built from 13 residues. CDR1 is SGHAT, CDR2 FQNNGV, per germline. Trimming removed 3 bases from V and 7 bases from J, with 12 bases in between. The CDR3 region is CASSFIWGSEAFF. Written as DNA, the CDR3 is TGTGCCAGCAGCTTCATTTGGGGCAGTGAAGCTTTCTTT. The variable domain in full, completed from reference TRBV11-2 and TRBJ1-1, reads EAGVAQSPRYKIIEKRQSVAFWCNPISGHATLYWYQQILGQGPKLLIQFQNNGVVDDSQLPKDRFSAERLKGVDSTLKIQPAKLEDSAVYLCASSFIWGSEAFFGQGTRLTVV.

This clone was observed once. The V call is TRBV18, the J call TRBJ1-3; D is perhaps TRBD1 (5 bases). The germline V gene encodes CDR1 KGHSH and CDR2 LQKENI. With 3 bases removed from V and 0 bases from J, the gap between germline ends came to 15 bases. This CDR3 is built from 17 residues. CDR3 DNA: TGTGCCAGCTCACCGGGGAGCGGGGCCGGCTCTGGAAACACCATATATTTT. This sequence encodes CASSPGSGAGSGNTIYF.

This sequence joins TRBV5-5 and TRBJ2-1; TRBD2 matches 7 bases. CDR1 is SGHKS, CDR2 YYEKEE, per germline (reference sequence). This CDR3 is 14 amino acids long. Trimming at V came to 1 base and at J to 6 bases, leaving 4 bases not matched to a gene. The CDR3 DNA reads TGTGCCAGCAGCTTGAGGTGGGGGGGCAATGAGCAGTTCTTC. Protein: CASSLRWGGNEQFF.

The chain joins TRBV28 to TRBJ1-1; 7 bases agree with TRBD1. The CDR3 runs 12 residues. With V trimmed by 3 bases and J by 7 bases, 2 bases remained unmatched. Per germline, CDR1 MDHEN and CDR2 SYDVKM. The CDR3 region has the DNA TGTGCCAGCAGTTTGACAGGGCTTGAAGCTTTCTTT. This gives the protein CASSLTGLEAFF.

The CDR3 reads CASRGTGGTEAFF. DNA of the CDR3: TGTGCCAGCAGGGGTACAGGGGGCACTGAAGCTTTCTTT. V and J are TRBV27 and TRBJ1-1, with 8 bases identical to TRBD1. This CDR3 spans 13 amino acids. Per germline, CDR1 MNHEY and CDR2 SMNVEV (reference sequence). V trimming: 6 bases; J trimming: 4 bases; junction bases outside the gene matches: 4.

This clone was counted at least ten times. This sequence joins TRBV28 and TRBJ2-7; 10 nucleotides align to TRBD1. From germline, CDR1 is MDHEN and CDR2 SYDVKM. This CDR3 comprises 16 residues. V shed 3 bases, J shed 4 bases, and the junction held 9 bases outside the gene matches. The CDR3 reads CASSFRPGQGKYEQYF. The CDR3 DNA sequence: TGTGCCAGCAGTTTTCGTCCGGGACAGGGGAAATACGAGCAGTACTTC.

The rearrangement uses TRBV7-9 and TRBJ1-2; TRBD1 agrees at 9 bases. The germline CDR1 and CDR2 sequences are SEHNR and FQNEAQ (reference sequence). The V segment lost 7 bases and the J segment 5 bases; nucleotides outside the gene matches: 5. The CDR3 consists of 13 residues. CDR3 DNA sequence: TGTGCCAGCACCCGGACAGGGGCTTATGGCTACACCTTC. Protein product: CASTRTGAYGYTF.

This rearrangement joins TRBV7-3 to TRBJ1-1, with a tentative D call TRBD1 (5 bases). CDR3 length: 15 amino acids. Trimming stripped 2 bases from V and 0 bases from J, with 10 bases between. Germline V CDR1 and CDR2: SGHTA, FQGTGA. The CDR3 nucleotides are TGTGCCAGCAGCTTACGGCAGGGTTTGAACACTGAAGCTTTCTTT. Residues: CASSLRQGLNTEAFF.